This T cell receptor (beta chain) derives from a study of identical twins. Template switching added a universal primer site, and cDNA bore unique molecular identifiers. TCRdb recomputed calls from the 5' RACE reads with MiXCR, one row per CDR3 protein. The data contain about 520,000 distinct CDR3 sequences, about 20% of them singletons. CDR3 length equals 14 residues. From germline, CDR1 is SGHRS and CDR2 YFSETQ. Deletions cut 0 bases from V and 10 bases from J, with 15 bases between. This sample also appeared in a second study, on T cells expressing NK-cell markers.

What was sequenced was CD4+ T cells sorted from blood. This TCR came from a young woman in good health. The chain uses TRBV5-1 and TRBJ2-3; D could derive from TRBD1 or TRBD2 (5 bases each). The CDR3 bases are TGCGCCAGCAGCTTGGGGGACCCCGAAAGGGCGCAGTATTTT. This encodes CASSLGDPERAQYF.